This TCR beta chain was captured by sequencing in a study of early T cells in non-severe SARS-CoV-2 infection (TCRdb year 2021). Describing the broader study: Because TCR sequencing relied on bulk RNA taken from unsorted whole blood, pairing of alpha and beta chains was not possible. What the study reported, not specific to this receptor: VDJdb matching was skewed toward anti-spike CD8 responses and likely underestimated virus-specific expansions, missing private and CD4 specificities.

A distance of 11 bases separates the germline ends of V and J, which lose 0 bases and 5 bases respectively. Taken from the germline V gene, the CDR1 and CDR2 loops are SGDLS and YYNGEE. Spanning cysteine to phenylalanine, the CDR3 consists of 14 amino acids. CDR3 DNA only is kept here, 42 bases in frame from base 1. Set within a cohort of healthcare workers in London, UK, this nested case-control study involved weekly PCR testing of nasopharyngeal swabs along with blood sampling. Healthcare workers were recruited during the week of the UK lockdown, between 23 and 31 March 2020, and followed weekly for up to about 16 weeks. As for this clonotype: There is no known antigen for this receptor. There are no base qualities to consult, and no much larger clone falls within one base.

The library was built by means of 5' RACE. Data came from a NextSeq 500. To correct for sequencing error and PCR bias, the TCR library protocol tagged individual cDNA molecules with unique molecular identifiers. Sequencing covered both TCR alpha and beta chains, and within each sample the abundances of alpha and beta sequences were tightly co-correlated. Concerning the study's data processing: V gene, J gene and CDR3 annotation of TCR sequences was performed with Decombinator V4. TCRs were defined as expanded if a significant change between any two time points was detected under a Poisson model with p below 0.0001. TCR abundances were normalised to the total number of TCRs sequenced per sample and were expressed as counts per million. TRAV1-2 paired with TRAJ12, TRAJ20 or TRAJ33 defined MAIT TCRs, while TRAV10 paired with TRAJ18 defined iNKT TCRs. VDJdb, accessed 1 November 2021, was searched for CMV, EBV and SARS-CoV-2 annotated TCRs, excluding TCRs annotated for multiple antigens. TCRdb handled the public reads itself, with Q25 trimming in fastp and clone calling in MiXCR, and kept productive beta chains. When rows share a CDR3 protein, they turn into one entry using the most common DNA and genes. The V and J calls follow TCRdb's processing rather than the paper's. This sample comprises 70,000 to 90,000 distinct CDR3 sequences, approximately 10% of them detected only once. Jointly, the top ten make up 4% to 5% of the sample.

The sequence was obtained from an adult who was a healthcare worker with PCR-confirmed SARS-CoV-2 infection or an uninfected control (not recorded which). The specimen sequenced was whole blood. Here the chain combines TRBV9 and TRBJ2-5; there is no confident call for the D gene. The DNA sequence is TGTGCCAGCAGCGTAGGTAGTAGCATGGAGACCCAGTACTTC. This encodes CASSVGSSMETQYF.